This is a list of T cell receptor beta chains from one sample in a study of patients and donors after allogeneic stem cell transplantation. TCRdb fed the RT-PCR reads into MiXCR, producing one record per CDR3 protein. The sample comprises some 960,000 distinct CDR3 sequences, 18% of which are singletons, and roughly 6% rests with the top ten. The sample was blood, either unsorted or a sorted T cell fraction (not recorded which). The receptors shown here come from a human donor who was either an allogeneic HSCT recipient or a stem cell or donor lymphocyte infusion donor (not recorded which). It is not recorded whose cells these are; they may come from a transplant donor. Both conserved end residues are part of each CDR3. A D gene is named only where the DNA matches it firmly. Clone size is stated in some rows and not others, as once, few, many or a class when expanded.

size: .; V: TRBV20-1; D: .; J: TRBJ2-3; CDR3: CSAPLGREGTDTQYF; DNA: TGCAGTGCTCCCTTGGGCAGGGAGGGCACAGATACGCAGTATTTT
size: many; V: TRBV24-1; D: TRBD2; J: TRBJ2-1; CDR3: CATSVKSGRDNEQFF; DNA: TGTGCCACCAGTGTCAAAAGCGGGAGGGACAATGAGCAGTTCTTC
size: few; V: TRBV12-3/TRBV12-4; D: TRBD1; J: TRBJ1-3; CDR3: CASTPTGISGNTIYF; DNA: TGTGCCAGCACCCCGACAGGGATCTCTGGAAACACCATATATTTT
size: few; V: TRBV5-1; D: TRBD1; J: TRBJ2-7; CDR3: CASSLHPGTASYEQYF; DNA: TGCGCCAGCAGCCTCCATCCCGGGACAGCTTCCTACGAGCAGTACTTC
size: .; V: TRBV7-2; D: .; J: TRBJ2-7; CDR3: CASASRRVDQYF; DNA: TGTGCCAGCGCCAGTCGCAGGGTCGACCAGTACTTC
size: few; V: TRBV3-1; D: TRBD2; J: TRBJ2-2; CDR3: CASTTTSGRGGELFF; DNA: TGTGCCAGCACCACGACTAGCGGGAGAGGAGGGGAGCTGTTTTTT
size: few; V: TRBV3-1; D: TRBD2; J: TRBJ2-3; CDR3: CASNHGRGRDTQYF; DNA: TGTGCCAGCAACCATGGGAGGGGAAGAGATACGCAGTATTTT
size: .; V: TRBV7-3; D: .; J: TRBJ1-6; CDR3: CASSPQQGYNSPLHF; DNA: TGTGCCAGCAGCCCCCAGCAGGGCTATAATTCACCCCTCCACTTT
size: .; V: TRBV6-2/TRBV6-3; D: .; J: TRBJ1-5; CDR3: CASSYAGAGNQPQHF; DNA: TGTGCCAGCAGTTACGCGGGGGCGGGCAATCAGCCCCAGCATTTT
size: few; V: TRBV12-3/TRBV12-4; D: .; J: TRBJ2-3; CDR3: CASSTRTWQREDTDTQYF; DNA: TGTGCCAGCAGTACCCGGACGTGGCAGCGAGAAGACACAGATACGCAGTATTTT
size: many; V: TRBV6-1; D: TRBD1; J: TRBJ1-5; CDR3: CASSGQGQGNQPQHF; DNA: TGTGCCAGCAGTGGACAGGGGCAGGGCAATCAGCCCCAGCATTTT
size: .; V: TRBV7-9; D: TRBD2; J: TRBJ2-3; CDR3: CASSSWGRGASTDTQYF; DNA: TGTGCCAGCAGCTCGTGGGGGCGGGGGGCGAGCACAGATACGCAGTATTTT
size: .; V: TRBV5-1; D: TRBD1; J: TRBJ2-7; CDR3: CASSLAQRTGGMYEQYF; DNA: TGCGCCAGCAGCTTGGCCCAAAGGACAGGGGGCATGTACGAGCAGTACTTC
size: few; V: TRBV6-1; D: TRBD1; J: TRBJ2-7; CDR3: CAISRDRYYEQYF; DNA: TGTGCCATTTCCCGGGACAGATACTACGAGCAGTACTTC
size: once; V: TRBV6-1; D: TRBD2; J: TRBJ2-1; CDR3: CASSEFRASGRALVNEQFF; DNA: TGTGCCAGCAGTGAATTTCGGGCTAGCGGGAGGGCCTTGGTGAATGAGCAGTTCTTC
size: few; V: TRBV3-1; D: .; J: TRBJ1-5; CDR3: CASSQRSRTVYSNQPQHF; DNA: TGTGCCAGCAGCCAACGATCTCGGACAGTTTATAGCAATCAGCCCCAGCATTTT
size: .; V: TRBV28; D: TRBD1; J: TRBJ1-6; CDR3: CASSSTNGQGTGSPLHF; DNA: TGTGCCAGCAGTTCGACAAATGGACAGGGGACGGGTTCACCCCTCCACTTT
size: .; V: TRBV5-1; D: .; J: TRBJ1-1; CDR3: CASSPRTANEAFF; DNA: TGCGCCAGCAGCCCCAGGACGGCAAATGAAGCTTTCTTT
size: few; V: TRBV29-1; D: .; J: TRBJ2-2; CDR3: CSGQATRTGELFF; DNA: TGCAGCGGACAGGCGACGAGGACCGGGGAGCTGTTTTTT
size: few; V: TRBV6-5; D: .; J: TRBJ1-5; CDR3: CASSYYARAGNQPQHF; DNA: TGTGCCAGCAGTTACTACGCCAGAGCGGGCAATCAGCCCCAGCATTTT
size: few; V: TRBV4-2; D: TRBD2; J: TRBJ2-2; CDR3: CASSQGPSGGAEVNTGELFF; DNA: TGTGCCAGCAGCCAAGGGCCTAGCGGGGGGGCCGAGGTTAACACCGGGGAGCTGTTTTTT
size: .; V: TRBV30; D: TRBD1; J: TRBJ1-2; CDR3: CAGEGAGIPYGYTF; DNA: TGTGCCGGAGAGGGGGCAGGGATCCCCTATGGCTACACCTTC
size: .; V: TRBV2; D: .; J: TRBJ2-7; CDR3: CASSEANYEQYF; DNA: TGTGCCAGCAGTGAAGCAAACTACGAGCAGTACTTC
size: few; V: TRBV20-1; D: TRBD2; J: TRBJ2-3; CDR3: CSARDFGGGAGDTQYF; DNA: TGCAGTGCTAGAGATTTTGGCGGGGGGGCCGGAGATACGCAGTATTTT
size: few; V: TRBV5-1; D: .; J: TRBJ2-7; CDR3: CASSLAIGSGDSYEQYF; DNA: TGCGCCAGCAGCTTGGCTATCGGTAGCGGAGACTCCTACGAGCAGTACTTC
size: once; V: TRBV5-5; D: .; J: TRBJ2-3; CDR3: CASSLFQITDTQYF; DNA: TGTGCCAGCAGCTTGTTCCAGATCACAGATACGCAGTATTTT
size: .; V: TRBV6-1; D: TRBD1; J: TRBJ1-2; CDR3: CASSPMGQPYGYTF; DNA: TGTGCCAGCAGTCCCATGGGACAGCCCTATGGCTACACCTTC
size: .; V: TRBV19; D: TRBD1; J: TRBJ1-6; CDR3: CASSNVGVTGSSYNSPLHF; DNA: TGTGCCAGTAGTAACGTGGGGGTGACAGGGAGCTCCTATAATTCACCCCTCCACTTT
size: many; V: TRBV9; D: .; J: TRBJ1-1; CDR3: CASSPSGVNTEAFF; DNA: TGTGCCAGCAGCCCATCTGGGGTTAACACTGAAGCTTTCTTT
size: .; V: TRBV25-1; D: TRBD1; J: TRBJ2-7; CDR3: CASTSDRGPYEQYF; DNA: TGTGCCAGCACGTCGGACAGGGGGCCCTACGAGCAGTACTTC
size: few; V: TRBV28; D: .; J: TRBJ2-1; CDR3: CASSLGQYYSDNEQFF; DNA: TGTGCCAGCAGTTTAGGCCAGTACTATTCGGACAATGAGCAGTTCTTC
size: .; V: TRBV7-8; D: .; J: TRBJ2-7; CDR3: CASSLPVRYEQYF; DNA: TGTGCCAGCAGCCTCCCTGTTCGGTACGAGCAGTACTTC
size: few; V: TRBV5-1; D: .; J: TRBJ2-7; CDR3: CASSLQMDEQYF; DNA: TGCGCCAGCAGCTTGCAGATGGACGAGCAGTACTTC
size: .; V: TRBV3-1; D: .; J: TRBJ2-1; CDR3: CASSSTREQFF; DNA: TGTGCCAGCAGCTCCACGAGGGAGCAGTTCTTC
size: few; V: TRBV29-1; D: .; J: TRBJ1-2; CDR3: CSVEDRGDNYGYTF; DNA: TGCAGCGTTGAAGATCGAGGGGATAACTATGGCTACACCTTC
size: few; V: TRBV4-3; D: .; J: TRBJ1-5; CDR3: CASSQDRRQGNQPQHF; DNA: TGCGCCAGCAGCCAAGATAGGAGGCAGGGGAATCAGCCCCAGCATTTT
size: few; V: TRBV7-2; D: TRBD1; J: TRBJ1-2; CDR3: CASSPGTDPNYGYTF; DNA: TGTGCCAGCAGCCCAGGGACAGATCCTAACTATGGCTACACCTTC
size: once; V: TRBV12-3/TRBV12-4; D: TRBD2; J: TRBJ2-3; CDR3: CASSLTSGGWTQYF; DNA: TGTGCCAGCAGTTTAACTAGCGGGGGATGGACGCAGTATTTT
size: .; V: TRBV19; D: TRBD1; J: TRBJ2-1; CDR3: CASGQGLYNEQFF; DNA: TGTGCCAGCGGACAGGGACTTTACAATGAGCAGTTCTTC
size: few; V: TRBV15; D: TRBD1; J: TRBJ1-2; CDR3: CATRPGQNYGYTF; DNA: TGTGCCACCAGGCCGGGACAGAACTATGGCTACACCTTC
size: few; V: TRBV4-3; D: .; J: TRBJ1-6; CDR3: CASSQDRAYNSPLHF; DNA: TGCGCCAGCAGCCAAGATCGGGCCTATAATTCACCCCTCCACTTT
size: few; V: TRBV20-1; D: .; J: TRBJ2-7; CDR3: CSAPNRGSSSYEQYF; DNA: TGCAGTGCCCCCAACCGGGGGTCAAGCTCCTACGAGCAGTACTTC
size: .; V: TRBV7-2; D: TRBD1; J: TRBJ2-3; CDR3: CASSTNEGTGVPDTQYF; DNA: TGTGCCAGCAGCACAAACGAGGGGACAGGGGTCCCAGATACGCAGTATTTT
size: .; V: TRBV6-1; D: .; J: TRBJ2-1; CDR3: CASSEETSYSYNEQFF; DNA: TGTGCCAGCAGTGAAGAGACAAGCTACTCCTACAATGAGCAGTTCTTC
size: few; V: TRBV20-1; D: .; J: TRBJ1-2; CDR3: CRSYGYTF; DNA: TGCAGGAGCTATGGCTACACCTTC
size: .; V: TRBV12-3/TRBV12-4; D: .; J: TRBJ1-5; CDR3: CASSPSLIYSNQPQHF; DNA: TGTGCCAGCAGTCCCTCCCTTATATATAGCAATCAGCCCCAGCATTTT
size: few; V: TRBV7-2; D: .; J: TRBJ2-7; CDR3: CASTLAYEQYF; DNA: TGTGCCAGCACCCTAGCATACGAGCAGTACTTC
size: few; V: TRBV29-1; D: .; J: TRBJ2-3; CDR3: CSVRGGDTQYF; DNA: TGCAGCGTGAGGGGGGGAGATACGCAGTATTTT
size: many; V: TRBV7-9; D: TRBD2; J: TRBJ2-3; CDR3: CASSIGLAGSSTDTQYF; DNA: TGTGCCAGCAGCATTGGACTAGCGGGATCAAGCACAGATACGCAGTATTTT
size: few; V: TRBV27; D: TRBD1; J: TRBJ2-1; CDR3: CASSSRDRGLSYNEQFF; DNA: TGTGCCAGCAGTTCCCGGGACAGGGGGCTTTCCTACAATGAGCAGTTCTTC
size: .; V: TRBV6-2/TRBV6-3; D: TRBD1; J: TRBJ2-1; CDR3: CASTGQVYNEQFF; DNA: TGTGCCAGCACCGGACAGGTGTACAATGAGCAGTTCTTC
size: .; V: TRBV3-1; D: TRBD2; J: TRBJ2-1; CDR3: CASSQGLAGGGGEQFF; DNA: TGTGCCAGCAGCCAGGGACTAGCGGGGGGCGGGGGTGAGCAGTTCTTC
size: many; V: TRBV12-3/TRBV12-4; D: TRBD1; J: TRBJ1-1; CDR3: CASSSGTGLNTEAFF; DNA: TGTGCCAGCAGTTCGGGGACAGGGCTCAACACTGAAGCTTTCTTT
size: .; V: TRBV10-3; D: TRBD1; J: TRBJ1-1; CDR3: CAISEDRGGTEAFF; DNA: TGTGCCATCAGTGAGGACAGGGGGGGCACTGAAGCTTTCTTT